This TCR beta chain originates from a study of OX40 agonist ivuxolimab in advanced cancers. This table comes from immunoSEQ multiplex PCR, and its TCRdb copy is limited to in-frame clones, with some not included. The sample has under 80,000 clones; around 88% are singletons. The V segment lost 5 bases and the J segment 5 bases; nucleotides outside the gene matches: 5. The CDR3 spans 14 residues. From germline, CDR1 is MNHEY and CDR2 SVGAGI. Patients had blood sampled at baseline and again on cycle 4 day 1 and cycle 7 day 1. The chain joins TRBV6-5 to TRBJ2-5, with 10 nucleotides matching TRBD1. The sequenced sample was CD4+ or CD8+ T cells sorted from blood, obtained in a trial of the OX40 agonist ivuxolimab. This sequence originates from an adult with an advanced solid tumor such as melanoma, head and neck, liver or kidney cancer. CDR3 in DNA: TGTGCCAGCAGTCCCGGGACAGGGGTGGAGACCCAGTACTTC. Translating gives CASSPGTGVETQYF.